Here is one T cell receptor (beta chain) with its context. This sample was taken from a study of blood T cell repertoires in COVID-19. Study details: The analysed material was cDNA or gDNA that came from T cells, B-cell-depleted T cells, or PBMCs.

Original processing notes: Estimates of nucleated cell counts were drawn from the amplification of reference gene primers. Libraries were prepared by immunoSEQ multiplex PCR; TCRdb keeps only in-frame clonotypes and omits some of them. V and J calls and clone size are given by that table; D and trimming were obtained from the DNA. The profile shows approximately 68,000 clones, 65% to 90% of them singletons. CDR1 SGHRS and CDR2 YFSETQ come from the germline V gene. Trimming cost V 0 bases and J 1 base; bases outside gene matches: 3. The CDR3 sequence is 15 residues long. Sequences were obtained from peripheral blood. This TCR derives from a woman in her sixties or seventies with acute or convalescent COVID-19. The rearrangement links TRBV5-1 to TRBJ1-2; TRBD1 agrees at 7 bases. CDR3 sequence reads: CASSLEGADNYGYTF. The CDR3 coding sequence is TGCGCCAGCAGCTTGGAGGGGGCCGATAACTATGGCTACACCTTC.